These 30 T cell receptor beta chains were all obtained from the same sample, sequenced in a study of blood T cell repertoires in COVID-19. The table came from immunoSEQ multiplex PCR; TCRdb's copy has only in-frame clones and leaves some out. Here the sample spans some 300,000 clones, approximately 88% being singletons. Specimen: PBMCs or T cells enriched from blood (not recorded which). These receptors originate from a woman aged 25 to 39 who had recovered from COVID-19.

J is TRBJ2-3 and V is TRBV2, with D hard to call. The V end lost 8 bases, the J end lost 6 bases, and 6 bases lay between the germline ends. CDR3 length equals 10 residues. Per germline, CDR1 SNHLY and CDR2 FYNNEI. In DNA form, the CDR3 reads TGTGCCAGCGACGGGGATACGCAGTATTTT. Translating it yields CASDGDTQYF.

V is TRBV11-3 and J is TRBJ2-1; D possibly corresponds to TRBD2 (6 bases). The CDR3 sequence is 15 residues long. Between the trimmed V and J ends, which lost 4 bases and 6 bases, there was a span of 16 bases. Germline assignment: CDR1 SGHNT and CDR2 YENEEA. CDR3 bases: TGTGCCAGCAGCTCAGAGGGCCGACTAGGCAATGAGCAGTTCTTC. This encodes CASSSEGRLGNEQFF.

The genes are TRBV7-6 and TRBJ2-5; 7 bases fit TRBD1. Germline CDR1 reads SGHVS; CDR2 reads FNYEAQ. Trimming at V came to 4 bases and at J to 4 bases, leaving 18 bases not matched to a gene. The length of the CDR3 is 18 residues. CDR3 in amino acids: CASSSPARTGGRLETQYF. The CDR3 region has the DNA TGTGCCAGCAGCTCACCCGCCCGGACAGGTGGGCGTTTAGAGACCCAGTACTTC.

The chain couples TRBV28 to TRBJ1-2, with 7 bases matching TRBD1. The CDR3 loop spans 15 amino acids. J lost 1 base, V lost 7 bases, and 9 bases had no gene match. Germline V gene sequence: CDR1 MDHEN, CDR2 SYDVKM. This CDR3 reads CASTPAGGVNYGYTF. CDR3 nucleotide sequence: TGTGCCAGCACTCCCGCAGGGGGAGTTAACTATGGCTACACCTTC.

A remark on this clone: Other nucleotide sequences in the sample specify the same CDR3. The V call is TRBV5-1, the J call TRBJ2-6; perhaps TRBD1 as D (5 bases). This CDR3 has 16 amino acids. Trimming took off 1 base at V and 2 bases at J, with 10 bases between the two ends. In germline, CDR1 is SGHRS, CDR2 YFSETQ. The CDR3 region has the DNA TGCGCCAGCAGCTTGCTCCAGGGCGCTGGGGCCAACGTCCTGACTTTC. It yields the protein CASSLLQGAGANVLTF. The whole variable domain, filled in from reference TRBV5-1 and TRBJ2-6, reads KAGVTQTPRYLIKTRGQQVTLSCSPISGHRSVSWYQQTPGQGLQFLFEYFSETQRNKGNFPGRFSGRQFSNSRSEMNVSTLELGDSALYLCASSLLQGAGANVLTFGAGSRLTVL.

This sequence joins TRBV30 and TRBJ2-7; 7 positions agree with TRBD2. Germline values: CDR1 GTSNPN, CDR2 SVGIG (reference sequence). CDR3 length equals 11 residues. V was pared by 1 base and J by 9 bases, with 3 bases of the junction left unmatched. The CDR3 sequence is CAWSAGGMQYF. In DNA, the CDR3 is TGTGCCTGGAGTGCCGGGGGGATGCAGTACTTC.

V usage is TRBV5-1 and J usage is TRBJ2-1, with D perhaps TRBD1 (6 bases). The CDR3 is 16 amino acids. Germline CDR1 SGHRS, CDR2 YFSETQ. Trimming stripped 0 bases from V and 3 bases from J, with 13 bases between. CDR3 sequence (DNA): TGCGCCAGCAGCTTGGAGGGGGTACAAAACTACAATGAGCAGTTCTTC. As protein: CASSLEGVQNYNEQFF.

DNA of the CDR3: TGTGCCACATCTGGACTGTCCTCTGGAAACACCATATATTTT. This translates into CATSGLSSGNTIYF. The genes are TRBV27 and TRBJ1-3; no reliable D call. Looked up from germline, CDR1 is MNHEY and CDR2 is SMNVEV (reference sequence). V lost 10 bases to trimming and J lost 0 bases, with 13 bases between them. This CDR3 contains 14 residues.

The gene calls are TRBV2 and TRBJ2-5; 9 bases align to TRBD1. From germline, CDR1 is SNHLY and CDR2 FYNNEI. This CDR3 region has 15 residues. V trimming: 10 bases; J trimming: 6 bases; junction bases outside the gene matches: 15. Here the CDR3 reads CATMVPTGGLKTQYF. As DNA, the CDR3 is TGTGCCACTATGGTTCCGACAGGGGGATTAAAGACCCAGTACTTC.

The V call is TRBV5-4, the J call TRBJ2-1; 7 bases line up with TRBD2. Per the germline V gene, CDR1 is SGHNT and CDR2 is YYREEE (reference sequence). With V trimmed by 1 base and J by 1 base, 2 bases remained unmatched. CDR3 length equals 15 residues. Written as DNA, the CDR3 is TGTGCCAGCAGCTTGTGGGGGGGGTCCTACAATGAGCAGTTCTTC. As protein: CASSLWGGSYNEQFF.

This chain uses TRBV5-1 with TRBJ1-4; D gene unclear. With 0 bases removed from V and 7 bases from J, the gap between germline ends came to 10 bases. The CDR3 loop spans 14 amino acids. Per the germline V gene, CDR1 is SGHRS and CDR2 is YFSETQ. CDR3 bases: TGCGCCAGCAGCTTGGACGGCGGAATTGAAAAACTGTTTTTT. Translating it yields CASSLDGGIEKLFF.

The J gene is TRBJ1-2, the V gene TRBV6-5; TRBD1 aligns across 11 bases. This CDR3 region has 16 residues. The germline V gene encodes CDR1 MNHEY and CDR2 SVGAGI. J was trimmed by 4 bases and V by 4 bases; bases with no gene match: 8. CDR3 residues: CASSSTSGTGGYGYTF. The CDR3 nucleotides are TGTGCCAGCAGTTCGACTTCCGGGACAGGGGGCTATGGCTACACCTTC.

About this clone itself: Other DNA variants within this sample encode the same CDR3. This chain connects TRBV12-3 or TRBV12-4 to TRBJ2-7; D unclear. The germline V and J ends were trimmed by 1 base and 3 bases, with 7 bases remaining between them. CDR3 size: 13 residues. CDR3 sequence (DNA): TGTGCCAGCAGTTTAGGGAGAAGCTACGAGCAGTACTTC. Translated: CASSLGRSYEQYF.

The chain joins TRBV5-1 to TRBJ1-5; D remains unclear. This CDR3 is built from 13 residues. Germline loops: CDR1 SGHRS, CDR2 YFSETQ. V was pared by 4 bases and J by 5 bases, with 10 bases between. CDR3 in DNA: TGCGCCAGCAGCGGAGGCGCGGATCAGCCCCAGCATTTT. This gives the protein CASSGGADQPQHF.

This rearrangement joins TRBV24-1 to TRBJ1-5; the match to TRBD1 covers 9 bases. CDR1 and CDR2 (germline): KGHDR, SFDVKD. The CDR3 has 16 residues. Losses at the gene ends were 2 bases for V and 7 bases for J; bases not matched to a gene: 8. CDR3 nucleotide sequence: TGTGCCACCAGTGATTCCACAGGGGGCGCGCAGCAGCCCCAGCATTTT. This translates into CATSDSTGGAQQPQHF.

This chain uses TRBV4-2 with TRBJ2-1; D remains unclear. CDR3 length: 13 residues. The V gene lost 4 bases and the J gene lost 9 bases, with 13 bases spanning the gap. Germline assignment: CDR1 LGHNA and CDR2 YNFKEQ. CDR3 sequence: CASSPPSTLEQFF. The CDR3 DNA is TGTGCCAGCAGCCCACCCTCGACTCTTGAGCAGTTCTTC.

V is TRBV28 and J is TRBJ1-1; the match to TRBD1 covers 9 bases. V gave up 3 bases and J gave up 4 bases; unmatched junction bases: 6. The germline gives CDR1 MDHEN, CDR2 SYDVKM. CDR3 size: 15 residues. The CDR3 loop reads CASSFLMDRGTEAFF. The CDR3 nucleotides are TGTGCCAGCAGTTTCCTCATGGACAGGGGCACTGAAGCTTTCTTT.

The chain recombines TRBV7-9 with TRBJ2-1, with 12 bases that match TRBD2. CDR1 is SEHNR, CDR2 FQNEAQ, per germline (reference sequence). Trimming cost V 5 bases and J 0 bases; bases outside gene matches: 2. The CDR3 length is 16 residues. In DNA, the CDR3 is TGTGCCAGCAGCGGACTAGCGGGGAGCTCCTACAATGAGCAGTTCTTC. Its protein product is CASSGLAGSSYNEQFF.

J is TRBJ1-1 and V is TRBV3-1 (or the pseudogene TRBV3-2), with no clear D. Germline CDR1 is LGHDT and CDR2 is YNNKEL (reference sequence). This CDR3 contains 14 residues. Deletions cut 6 bases from V and 0 bases from J, with 11 bases between. The CDR3 loop reads CASRRNSMNTEAFF. CDR3 DNA sequence: TGTGCCAGCAGACGAAACAGCATGAACACTGAAGCTTTCTTT.

V and J are TRBV27 and TRBJ2-7; D might be TRBD1 (6 bases). The CDR3 runs 14 residues. Germline V gives CDR1 MNHEY, CDR2 SMNVEV (reference sequence). V was trimmed by 5 bases and J by 6 bases, leaving 17 bases between them. The CDR3 DNA sequence: TGTGCCAGCAGTCCCAATAACAGGGTATTCGAGCAGTACTTC. This translates into CASSPNNRVFEQYF.

This chain joins TRBV9 and TRBJ2-7, with 11 bases matching TRBD2. The germline gives CDR1 SGDLS, CDR2 YYNGEE. V lost 0 bases and J lost 6; bases outside the gene matches: 2. This CDR3 spans 14 amino acids. The CDR3 loop reads CASSVGGLAVEQYF. The CDR3 DNA is TGTGCCAGCAGCGTAGGGGGACTAGCGGTCGAGCAGTACTTC. Filled out from reference TRBV9 and TRBJ2-7, the complete variable domain reads DSGVTQTPKHLITATGQRVTLRCSPRSGDLSVYWYQQSLDQGLQFLIQYYNGEERAKGNILERFSAQQFPDLHSELNLSSLELGDSALYFCASSVGGLAVEQYFGPGTRLTVT.

This clone was detected only a few times. Other DNA sequences in the same sample also yield this CDR3. The chain uses TRBV9 and TRBJ1-4; D might be TRBD1 (5 bases). Trimming shortened V by 0 bases and J by 0 bases, and 6 bases separated the two germline ends. Germline CDR1 SGDLS, CDR2 YYNGEE. This CDR3 is 15 amino acids long. CDR3 DNA sequence: TGTGCCAGCAGCGTAGGGGGGGCAACTAATGAAAAACTGTTTTTT. As protein: CASSVGGATNEKLFF.

This chain uses TRBV5-8 with TRBJ1-4, with D unclear. Germline V lookup: CDR1 SGHTS, CDR2 YDEGEE. The germline V and J ends were trimmed by 4 bases and 0 bases, with 13 bases remaining between them. The CDR3 runs 16 residues. The CDR3 protein is CASSGGRGATNEKLFF. For the CDR3, the DNA is TGTGCCAGCAGCGGAGGACGAGGAGCAACTAATGAAAAACTGTTTTTT.

The chain recombines TRBV7-2 with TRBJ2-7; tentatively, D is TRBD1 (5 bases). Trimming cost V 2 bases and J 4 bases, with 9 bases left between them. Germline V lookup: CDR1 SGHTA, CDR2 FQGNSA. This CDR3 is 13 amino acids long. CDR3 DNA sequence: TGTGCCAGCAGCTTATCCACAGGTTACGAGCAGTACTTC. This codes for CASSLSTGYEQYF.

The chain's CDR3 is CASPTFSGALNEQFF. The CDR3 nucleotides read TGCGCCAGCCCGACATTCAGCGGGGCCCTCAATGAGCAGTTCTTC. The chain combines TRBV10-2 with TRBJ2-1; 7 nucleotides match TRBD2. The CDR3 extends over 15 amino acids. Germline loops: CDR1 WSHSY, CDR2 SAAADI. Unmatched junction bases numbered 13, after V lost 8 bases and J lost 6 bases.

In DNA, the CDR3 is TGTGCCAGCTCACCACAGGGGGCTCTCCCATACAATGAGCAGTTCTTC. Encoded protein: CASSPQGALPYNEQFF. The chain links TRBV18 to TRBJ2-1; 7 bases agree with TRBD1. The V gene's germline CDR1 is KGHSH and CDR2 LQKENI. The CDR3 covers 16 residues. J gave up 4 bases and V 1 base, and 7 bases lay outside the gene matches. Complete variable domain (other parts from reference TRBV18 and TRBJ2-1): NAGVMQNPRHLVRRRGQEARLRCSPMKGHSHVYWYRQLPEEGLKFMVYLQKENIIDESGMPKERFSAEFPKEGPSILRIQQVVRGDSAAYFCASSPQGALPYNEQFFGPGTRLTVL.

The V and J genes are TRBV18 and TRBJ2-7, with TRBD2 matching over 8 bases. Germline assignment: CDR1 KGHSH and CDR2 LQKENI. The CDR3 contains 14 residues. Trimming removed 3 bases from V and 4 bases from J; junction bases left unmatched: 5. CDR3 amino acids: CASSPVAGTYEQYF. The DNA for the CDR3 is TGTGCCAGCTCACCTGTAGCGGGAACTTACGAGCAGTACTTC. Full variable domain (remainder filled in from reference TRBV18 and TRBJ2-7): NAGVMQNPRHLVRRRGQEARLRCSPMKGHSHVYWYRQLPEEGLKFMVYLQKENIIDESGMPKERFSAEFPKEGPSILRIQQVVRGDSAAYFCASSPVAGTYEQYFGPGTRLTVT.

The J gene is TRBJ2-5, the V gene TRBV18, with TRBD1 as a possible D gene (6 bases). Per the germline V gene, CDR1 is KGHSH and CDR2 is LQKENI. The CDR3 sequence is 14 residues long. V was pared by 4 bases and J by 1 base, with 10 bases between. Here the CDR3 reads CASSLGQIQETQYF. The CDR3 DNA reads TGTGCCAGCTCACTTGGACAGATCCAAGAGACCCAGTACTTC.

The chain recombines TRBV7-2 with TRBJ2-7, with 9 bases that match TRBD1. CDR1 and CDR2 (germline): SGHTA, FQGNSA. The junction had 9 bases not matched to a gene; V was cut back by 6 bases and J by 6 bases. CDR3 length equals 14 residues. CDR3 loop: CASRRGTGIFEQYF. CDR3 DNA: TGTGCCAGCAGACGCGGGACAGGGATCTTCGAGCAGTACTTC.

Written as DNA, the CDR3 is TGCGCCAGCAGCCATAGCGGCGACTCCTACGAGCAGTACTTC. Translation: CASSHSGDSYEQYF. The chain has TRBV10-2 and TRBJ2-7; possible D gene TRBD2, 6 bases. V was shortened by 6 bases and J by 0 bases, with 12 bases between the two germline ends. This CDR3 has 14 amino acids. Germline CDR1 WSHSY, CDR2 SAAADI.